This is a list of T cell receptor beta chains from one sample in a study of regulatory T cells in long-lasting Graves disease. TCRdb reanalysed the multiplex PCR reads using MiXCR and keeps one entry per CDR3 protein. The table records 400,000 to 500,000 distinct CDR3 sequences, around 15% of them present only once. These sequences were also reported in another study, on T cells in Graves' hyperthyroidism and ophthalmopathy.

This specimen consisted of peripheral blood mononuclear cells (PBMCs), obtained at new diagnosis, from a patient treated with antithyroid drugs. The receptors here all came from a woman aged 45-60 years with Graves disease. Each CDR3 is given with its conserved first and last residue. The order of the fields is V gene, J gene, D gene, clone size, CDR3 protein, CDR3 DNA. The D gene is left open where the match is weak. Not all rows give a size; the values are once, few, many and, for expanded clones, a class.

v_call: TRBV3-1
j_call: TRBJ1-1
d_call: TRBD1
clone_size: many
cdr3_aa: CASSNQQGVVEAFF
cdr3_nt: TGTGCCAGCAGCAACCAACAGGGGGTTGTTGAAGCTTTCTTT

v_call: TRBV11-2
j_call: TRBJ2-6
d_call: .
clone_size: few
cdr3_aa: CASPSLGANVLTF
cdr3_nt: TGTGCCAGCCCCTCGCTTGGGGCCAACGTCCTGACTTTC

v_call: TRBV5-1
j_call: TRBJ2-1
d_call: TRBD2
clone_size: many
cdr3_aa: CASSLPLAGTRNEQFF
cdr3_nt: TGCGCCAGCAGCCTACCCCTAGCGGGTACTAGGAATGAGCAGTTCTTC

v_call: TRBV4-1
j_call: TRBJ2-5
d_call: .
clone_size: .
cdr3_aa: CASSHPVGGLEVTPQETQYF
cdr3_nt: TGCGCCAGCAGCCACCCCGTTGGGGGGCTCGAAGTCACCCCCCAAGAGACCCAGTACTTC

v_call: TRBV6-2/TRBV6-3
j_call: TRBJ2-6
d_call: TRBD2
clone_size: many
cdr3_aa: CASSHGLAGRLSSGANVLTF
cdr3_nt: TGTGCCAGCAGCCACGGACTAGCGGGCAGACTTTCCTCTGGGGCCAACGTCCTGACTTTC

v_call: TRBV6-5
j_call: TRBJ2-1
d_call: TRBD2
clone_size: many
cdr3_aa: CASSYLAGGTYNEQFF
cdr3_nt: TGTGCCAGCAGTTACTTAGCGGGAGGAACCTACAATGAGCAGTTCTTC

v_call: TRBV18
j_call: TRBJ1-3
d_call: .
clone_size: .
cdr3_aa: CASSRETGLSGNTIYF
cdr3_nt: TGTGCCAGCTCACGAGAGACAGGACTCTCTGGAAACACCATATATTTT

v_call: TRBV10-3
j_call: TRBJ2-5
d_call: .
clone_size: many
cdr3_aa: CAISAQEQETQYF
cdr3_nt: TGTGCCATCAGTGCCCAGGAGCAAGAGACCCAGTACTTC

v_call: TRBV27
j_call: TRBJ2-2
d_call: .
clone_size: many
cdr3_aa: CASSFWGPHTGELFF
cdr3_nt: TGTGCCAGCAGTTTTTGGGGGCCGCACACCGGGGAGCTGTTTTTT

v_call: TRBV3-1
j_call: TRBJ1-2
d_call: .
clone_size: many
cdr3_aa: CASSQQSVNYGYTF
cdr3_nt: TGTGCCAGCAGCCAACAGTCGGTTAACTATGGCTACACCTTC

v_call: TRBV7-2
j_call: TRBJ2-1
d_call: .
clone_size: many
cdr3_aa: CASSFEPRLAEEQFF
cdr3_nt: TGTGCCAGCAGCTTCGAACCCCGGCTAGCAGAGGAGCAGTTCTTC

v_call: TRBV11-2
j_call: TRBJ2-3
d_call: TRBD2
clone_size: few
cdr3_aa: CASTKTSGILQGWPDTQCF
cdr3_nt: TGTGCCAGCACTAAGACTAGCGGGATATTACAGGGCTGGCCAGATACGCAGTGTTTT

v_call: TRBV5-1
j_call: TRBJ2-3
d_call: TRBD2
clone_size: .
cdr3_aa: CASSPFSGRERDTQYF
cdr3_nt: TGCGCCAGCAGCCCCTTTAGCGGGAGAGAGAGAGATACGCAGTATTTT

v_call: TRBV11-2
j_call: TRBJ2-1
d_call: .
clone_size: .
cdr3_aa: CASSLVGGREQFF
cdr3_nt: TGTGCCAGCAGCTTAGTTGGGGGCCGGGAGCAGTTCTTC

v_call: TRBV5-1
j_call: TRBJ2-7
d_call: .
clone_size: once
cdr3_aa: CASSFRAGGYEQYF
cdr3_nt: TGCGCCAGCAGCTTCAGGGCAGGAGGGTACGAGCAGTACTTC

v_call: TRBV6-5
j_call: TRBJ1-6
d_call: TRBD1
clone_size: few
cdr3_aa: CASSYYFRTGDSPLHF
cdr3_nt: TGTGCCAGCAGTTATTATTTCAGGACAGGAGATTCACCCCTCCACTTT

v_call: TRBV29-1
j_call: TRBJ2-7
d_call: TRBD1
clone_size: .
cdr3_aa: CSVTTGVPYYEQYF
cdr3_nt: TGCAGCGTTACGACAGGGGTTCCCTACTACGAGCAGTACTTC

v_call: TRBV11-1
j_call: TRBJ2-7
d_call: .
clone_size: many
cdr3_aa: CASSSTIYEQYF
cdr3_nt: TGTGCCAGCAGCTCCACCATCTACGAGCAGTACTTC

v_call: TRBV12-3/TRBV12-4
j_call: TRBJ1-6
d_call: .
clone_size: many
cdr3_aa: CASSLTRNNSPLHF
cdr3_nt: TGTGCCAGCAGTTTGACAAGGAATAATTCACCCCTCCACTTT

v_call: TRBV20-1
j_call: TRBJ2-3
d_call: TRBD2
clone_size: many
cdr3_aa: CSARKSGVLTDTQYF
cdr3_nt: TGCAGTGCCAGAAAGAGCGGGGTCCTCACAGATACGCAGTATTTT

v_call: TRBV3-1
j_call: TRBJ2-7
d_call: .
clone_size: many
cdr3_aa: CASSQDMKAAEQYF
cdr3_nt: TGTGCCAGCAGCCAAGATATGAAAGCGGCCGAGCAGTACTTC

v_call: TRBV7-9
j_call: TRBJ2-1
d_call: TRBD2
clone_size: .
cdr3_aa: CASSTPGGPYNEQFF
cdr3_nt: TGTGCCAGCAGCACCCCGGGGGGGCCGTACAATGAGCAGTTCTTC

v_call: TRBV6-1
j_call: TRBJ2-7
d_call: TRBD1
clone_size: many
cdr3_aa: CASSEAAGQGSYEQYF
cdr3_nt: TGTGCCAGCAGTGAAGCAGCGGGACAGGGGTCCTACGAGCAGTACTTC

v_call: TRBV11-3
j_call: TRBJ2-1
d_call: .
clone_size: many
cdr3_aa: CASSSGAAYNEQFF
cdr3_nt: TGTGCCAGCAGTTCTGGAGCGGCTTACAATGAGCAGTTCTTC

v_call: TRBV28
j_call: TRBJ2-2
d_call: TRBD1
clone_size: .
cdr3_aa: CASSLGRGQGGITGELFF
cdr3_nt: TGTGCCAGCAGTTTGGGGCGGGGACAGGGGGGGATCACCGGGGAGCTGTTTTTT

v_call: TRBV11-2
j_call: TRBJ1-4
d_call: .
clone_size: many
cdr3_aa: CASSLGAGNWEKLFF
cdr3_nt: TGTGCCAGCAGCTTAGGAGCCGGGAACTGGGAAAAACTGTTTTTT

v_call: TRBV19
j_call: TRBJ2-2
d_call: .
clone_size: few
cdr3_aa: CASSIDQGTGELFF
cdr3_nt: TGTGCCAGTAGTATAGACCAGGGCACCGGGGAGCTGTTTTTT

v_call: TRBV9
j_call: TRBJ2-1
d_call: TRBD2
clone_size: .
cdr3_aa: CASSVEVGWLAGPNEQFF
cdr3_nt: TGTGCCAGCAGCGTAGAGGTGGGTTGGCTAGCGGGCCCCAATGAGCAGTTCTTC

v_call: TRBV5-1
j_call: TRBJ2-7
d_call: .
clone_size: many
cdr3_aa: CASSFGHNSYEQYF
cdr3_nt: TGCGCCAGCAGCTTCGGGCACAACTCCTACGAGCAGTACTTC

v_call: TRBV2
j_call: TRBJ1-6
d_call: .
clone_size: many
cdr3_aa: CASTRQSSYNSPLHF
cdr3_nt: TGTGCCAGCACCCGACAGAGCTCCTATAATTCACCCCTCCACTTT

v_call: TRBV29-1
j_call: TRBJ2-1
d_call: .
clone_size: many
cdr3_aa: CSVRTGFEQFF
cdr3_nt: TGCAGCGTTCGAACAGGGTTTGAGCAGTTCTTC

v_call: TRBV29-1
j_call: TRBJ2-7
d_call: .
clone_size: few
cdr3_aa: CSVLLTQSSYEQYF
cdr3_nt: TGCAGCGTCTTACTGACTCAGAGCTCCTACGAGCAGTACTTC

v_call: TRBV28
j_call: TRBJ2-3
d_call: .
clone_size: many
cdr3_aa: CASSLDQTDTQYF
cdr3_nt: TGTGCCAGCAGTTTAGACCAGACAGATACGCAGTATTTT

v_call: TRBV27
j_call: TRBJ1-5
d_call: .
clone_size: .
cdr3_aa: CASTPLGGDQPQHF
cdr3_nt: TGTGCCAGCACCCCCCTTGGGGGGGATCAGCCCCAGCATTTT

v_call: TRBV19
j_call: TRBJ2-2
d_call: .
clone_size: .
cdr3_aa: CASSIGQGNTGELFF
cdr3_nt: TGTGCCAGTAGTATCGGTCAGGGCAACACCGGGGAGCTGTTTTTT

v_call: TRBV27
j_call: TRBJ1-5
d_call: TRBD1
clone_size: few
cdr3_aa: CASSEGTGGHQPQHF
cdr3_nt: TGTGCCAGCAGCGAAGGGACAGGGGGCCATCAGCCCCAGCATTTT

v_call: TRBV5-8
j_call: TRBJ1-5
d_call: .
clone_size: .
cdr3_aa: CASGPQDQPQHF
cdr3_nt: TGTGCCAGCGGCCCTCAGGATCAGCCCCAGCATTTT

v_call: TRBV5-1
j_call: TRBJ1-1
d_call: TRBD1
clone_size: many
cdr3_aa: CASSWDAGGGTEAFF
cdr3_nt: TGCGCCAGCAGCTGGGACGCAGGGGGAGGCACTGAAGCTTTCTTT

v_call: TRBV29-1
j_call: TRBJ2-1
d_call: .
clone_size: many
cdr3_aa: CSGLRGGTFYNEQFF
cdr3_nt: TGCAGCGGCCTAAGAGGCGGTACCTTCTACAATGAGCAGTTCTTC

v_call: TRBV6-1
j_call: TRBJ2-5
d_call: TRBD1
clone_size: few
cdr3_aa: CASSLRQGGAKETQYF
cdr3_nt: TGTGCCAGCAGTCTTAGACAGGGGGGGGCCAAAGAGACCCAGTACTTC

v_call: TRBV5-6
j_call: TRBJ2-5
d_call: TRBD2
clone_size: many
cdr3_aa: CASSLFRGRAPGETQYF
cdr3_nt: TGTGCCAGCAGCTTGTTCCGCGGGAGGGCTCCCGGAGAGACCCAGTACTTC

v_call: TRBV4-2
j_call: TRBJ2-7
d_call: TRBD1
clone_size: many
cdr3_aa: CASSHDPTGVYYEQYF
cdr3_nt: TGTGCCAGCAGCCACGACCCGACAGGGGTATACTACGAGCAGTACTTC

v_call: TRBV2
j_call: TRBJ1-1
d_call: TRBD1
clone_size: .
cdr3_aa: CASSVGQVYTEAFF
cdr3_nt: TGTGCCAGCAGTGTTGGACAGGTCTACACTGAAGCTTTCTTT

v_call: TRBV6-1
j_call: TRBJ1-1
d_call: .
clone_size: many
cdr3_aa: CASSDDETVKRGTEAFF
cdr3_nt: TGTGCCAGCAGTGACGATGAGACAGTCAAAAGAGGGACTGAAGCTTTCTTT

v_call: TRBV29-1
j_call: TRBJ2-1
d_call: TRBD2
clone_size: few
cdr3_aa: CSVSWAGAGNEQFF
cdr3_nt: TGCAGCGTGTCTTGGGCGGGAGCGGGCAATGAGCAGTTCTTC

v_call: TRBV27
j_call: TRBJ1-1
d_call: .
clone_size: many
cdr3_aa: CASSLGVYTEAFF
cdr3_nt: TGTGCCAGCAGCCTCGGTGTCTACACTGAAGCTTTCTTT

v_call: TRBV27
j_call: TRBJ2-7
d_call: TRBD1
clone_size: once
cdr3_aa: CASSSPQGARVYEQYF
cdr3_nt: TGTGCCAGCAGTTCACCACAGGGGGCGCGGGTCTACGAGCAGTACTTC

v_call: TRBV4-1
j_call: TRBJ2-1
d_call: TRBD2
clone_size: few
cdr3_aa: CASSQDAGTSDNEQFF
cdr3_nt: TGCGCCAGCAGCCAAGACGCCGGGACTAGCGACAATGAGCAGTTCTTC